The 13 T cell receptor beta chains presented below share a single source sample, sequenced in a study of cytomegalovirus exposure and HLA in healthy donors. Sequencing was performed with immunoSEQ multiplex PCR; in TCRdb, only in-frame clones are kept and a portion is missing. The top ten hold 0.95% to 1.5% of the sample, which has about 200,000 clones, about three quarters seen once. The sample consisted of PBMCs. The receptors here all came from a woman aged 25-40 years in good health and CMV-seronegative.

The CDR3 sequence: CSVDGGARSPYEQYF. In DNA form, the CDR3 reads TGCAGCGTTGACGGAGGGGCGAGATCCCCCTACGAGCAGTACTTC. The rearrangement joins TRBV29-1 to TRBJ2-7; a possible D gene is TRBD2 (6 bases). Germline CDR1 is SQVTM and CDR2 is ANQGSEA. This CDR3 is 15 amino acids long. The V end was cut by 3 bases, the J end by 2 bases, with 17 bases between.

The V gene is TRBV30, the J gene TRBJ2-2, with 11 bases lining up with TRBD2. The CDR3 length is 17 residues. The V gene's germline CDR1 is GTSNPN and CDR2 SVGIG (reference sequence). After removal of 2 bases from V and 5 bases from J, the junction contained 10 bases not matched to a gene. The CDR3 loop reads CAWSRVSSGGATGELFF. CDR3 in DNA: TGTGCCTGGAGTAGGGTAAGTAGCGGGGGGGCAACCGGGGAGCTGTTTTTT.

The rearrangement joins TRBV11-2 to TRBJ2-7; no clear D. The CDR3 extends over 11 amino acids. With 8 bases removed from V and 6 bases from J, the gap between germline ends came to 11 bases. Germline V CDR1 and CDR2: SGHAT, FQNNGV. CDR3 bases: TGTGCCAGCGGTGCAGGTTCCGAGCAGTACTTC. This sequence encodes CASGAGSEQYF.

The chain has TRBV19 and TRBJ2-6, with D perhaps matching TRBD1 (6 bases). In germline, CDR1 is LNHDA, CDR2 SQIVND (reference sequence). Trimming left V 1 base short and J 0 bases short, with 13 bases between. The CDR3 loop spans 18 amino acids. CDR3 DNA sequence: TGTGCCAGTAGTATAGGAGCCAGGGGTTTCTCTGGGGCCAACGTCCTGACTTTC. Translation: CASSIGARGFSGANVLTF. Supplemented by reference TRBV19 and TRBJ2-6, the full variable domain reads DGGITQSPKYLFRKEGQNVTLSCEQNLNHDAMYWYRQDPGQGLRLIYYSQIVNDFQKGDIAEGYSVSREKKESFPLTVTSAQKNPTAFYLCASSIGARGFSGANVLTFGAGSRLTVL.

The CDR3 sequence is CASSAEPGNTEAFF. As DNA, the CDR3 is TGCGCCAGCAGCGCCGAGCCAGGGAACACTGAAGCTTTCTTT. The chain is built from TRBV5-1 and TRBJ1-1; D unresolved. CDR3 length: 14 amino acids. Trimming cost V 4 bases and J 1 base, with 11 bases left between them. Germline CDR1 reads SGHRS; CDR2 reads YFSETQ.

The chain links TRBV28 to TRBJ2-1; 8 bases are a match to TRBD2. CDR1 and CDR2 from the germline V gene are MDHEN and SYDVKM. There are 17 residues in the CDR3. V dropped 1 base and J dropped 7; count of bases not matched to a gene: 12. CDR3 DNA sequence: TGTGCCAGCAGTTTATCCGCCGGGGGGGCCCTAAGGAATGAGCAGTTCTTC. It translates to CASSLSAGGALRNEQFF.

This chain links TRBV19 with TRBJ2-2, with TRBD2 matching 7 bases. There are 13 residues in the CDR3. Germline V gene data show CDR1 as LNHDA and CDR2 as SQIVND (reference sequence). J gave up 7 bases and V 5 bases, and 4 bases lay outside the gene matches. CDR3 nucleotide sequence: TGTGCCAGTAGTCCCAGGGAGGGCGGGGAGCTGTTTTTT. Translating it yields CASSPREGGELFF.

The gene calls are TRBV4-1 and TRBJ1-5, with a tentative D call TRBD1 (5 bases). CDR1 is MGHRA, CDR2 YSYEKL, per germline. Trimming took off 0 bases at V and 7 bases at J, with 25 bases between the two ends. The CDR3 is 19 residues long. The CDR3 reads CASSQDHAVYQGAHQPQHF. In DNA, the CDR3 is TGCGCCAGCAGCCAAGATCACGCAGTCTACCAAGGGGCACACCAGCCCCAGCATTTT.

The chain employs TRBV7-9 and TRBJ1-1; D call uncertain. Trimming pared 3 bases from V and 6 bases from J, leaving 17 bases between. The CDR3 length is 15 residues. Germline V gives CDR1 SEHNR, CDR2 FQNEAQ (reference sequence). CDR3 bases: TGTGCCAGCAGCTTGGCTCTCGGTGGGAGTCCTGAAGCTTTCTTT. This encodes CASSLALGGSPEAFF.

In DNA, the CDR3 is TGTGCCAGTAGTATGATACTAGCGGGAGGAACCCGGACCTACGAGCAGTACTTC. Translation: CASSMILAGGTRTYEQYF. The V gene is TRBV19, the J gene TRBJ2-7, with 12 positions matching TRBD2. Trimming cost V 3 bases and J 2 bases; bases outside gene matches: 11. Germline lookup yields CDR1 LNHDA and CDR2 SQIVND (reference sequence). There are 18 residues in the CDR3.

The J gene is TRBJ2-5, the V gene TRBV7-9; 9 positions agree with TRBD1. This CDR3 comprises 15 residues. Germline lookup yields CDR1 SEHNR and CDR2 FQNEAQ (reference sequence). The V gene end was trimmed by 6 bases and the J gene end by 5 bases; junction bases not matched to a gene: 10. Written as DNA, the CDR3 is TGTGCCAGCAGGCGAGGGGACAGGGAGATGGAGACCCAGTACTTC. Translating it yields CASRRGDREMETQYF.

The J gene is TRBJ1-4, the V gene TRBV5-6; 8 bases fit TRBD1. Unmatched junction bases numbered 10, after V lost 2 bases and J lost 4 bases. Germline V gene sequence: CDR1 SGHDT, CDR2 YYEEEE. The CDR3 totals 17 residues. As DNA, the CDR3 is TGTGCCAGCAGCTTTCGCCCGACAGGGGCGATTAATGAAAAACTGTTTTTT. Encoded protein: CASSFRPTGAINEKLFF.

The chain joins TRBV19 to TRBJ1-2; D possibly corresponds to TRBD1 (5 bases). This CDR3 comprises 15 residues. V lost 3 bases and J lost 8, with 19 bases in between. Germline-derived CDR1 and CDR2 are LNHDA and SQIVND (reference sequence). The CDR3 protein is CASSISGGAVGGYTF. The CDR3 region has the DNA TGTGCCAGTAGTATCTCGGGGGGAGCCGTGGGAGGCTACACCTTC.